The 9 T cell receptor beta chains listed next were all sequenced from one sample in a study. Each CDR3 protein gets one entry after TCRdb re-called the 5' RACE reads with MiXCR. This repertoire shows tens of thousands of distinct CDR3 sequences, over 15% found once; its top ten account for approximately 3%. Sequencing input: naive CD4+ T cells sorted from a lymph node. Noted subset: naive CD4+ T cells, CD4+CD45RA+CD25-. All receptors derive from a female donor with breast cancer.

As concerns this clonotype: A single base separates this from a much larger clone, so it may be a read error. This sequence joins TRBV20-1 and TRBJ2-1; 9 nucleotides line up with TRBD2. CDR1 is DFQATT and CDR2 is SNEGSKA in the germline V gene (reference sequence). The CDR3 spans 15 residues. The CDR3 sequence is CSARGVAGAHNAQFF. CDR3 bases: TGCAGTGCTAGAGGGGTAGCGGGAGCCCACAATGCGCAGTTCTTC.

Notes on this clonotype: A read error is possible here, since a much larger clone lies one base away. It is likely a read error, because the conserved phenylalanine at the end of the CDR3 is missing. The chain recombines TRBV5-1 with TRBJ2-1; 13 bases align to TRBD2. CDR1 SGHRS and CDR2 YFSETQ come from the germline V gene. The junction had 10 bases not matched to a gene; V was cut back by 3 bases and J by 10 bases. The CDR3 is made up of 16 amino acids. CDR3 protein: CASSSTSGREFGEQFS. In nucleotides, the CDR3 is TGCGCCAGCAGCTCTACTAGCGGGAGGGAATTTGGAGAGCAGTTCTCC.

J is TRBJ2-3 and V is TRBV6-6, with a weak D call TRBD2 (5 bases). Trimming removed 6 bases from V and 6 bases from J, with 10 bases in between. Germline V CDR1 and CDR2: MNHNY, SVGAGI (reference sequence). This CDR3 is 12 amino acids long. CDR3 amino acids: CASRAGSDTQYF. The CDR3 nucleotides read TGTGCCAGCAGGGCGGGTTCGGATACGCAGTATTTT.

The chain employs TRBV6-6 and TRBJ1-1, with TRBD1 as a possible D gene (5 bases). The germline gives CDR1 MNHNY, CDR2 SVGAGI (reference sequence). This CDR3 contains 15 residues. Trimming left V 6 bases short and J 0 bases short, with 14 bases between. Here the CDR3 reads CASSQGEGMNTEAFF. The CDR3 DNA reads TGTGCCAGCAGCCAAGGGGAGGGGATGAACACTGAAGCTTTCTTT.

Here the CDR3 reads CASSRSGQGSFTDTQYF. The CDR3 nucleotides read TGCGCCAGCAGCCGGTCCGGACAGGGGTCCTTCACAGATACGCAGTATTTT. V usage is TRBV5-1 and J usage is TRBJ2-3, with 9 bases matching TRBD1. CDR3 length: 17 residues. The ends lost 4 bases at V and 2 bases at J; junction bases unmatched: 11. Germline CDR1 SGHRS, CDR2 YFSETQ.

The sample holds one count of this clonotype. A much larger clone sits a single nucleotide away, making a read error possible. It is likely a read error, because the conserved phenylalanine at the end of the CDR3 is missing. This CDR3 is CASSYIRTDEQYC. CDR3 bases: TGTGCCAGCAGTTATATACGGACCGACGAGCAGTACTGC. This chain connects TRBV6-5 to TRBJ2-7; no reliable D call. Per the germline V gene, CDR1 is MNHEY and CDR2 is SVGAGI. V gave up 3 bases and J gave up 5 bases, with 11 bases separating them. The CDR3 sequence is 13 residues long.

This clonotype was observed at least ten times. V usage is TRBV5-1 and J usage is TRBJ2-3; TRBD1 is a possible D gene (5 bases). This CDR3 region has 14 residues. V dropped 1 base and J dropped 3 bases, with 9 bases sitting between them. Per germline, CDR1 SGHRS and CDR2 YFSETQ. The CDR3 DNA follows: TGCGCCAGCAGCTTGCAGGGAAGAACAGATACGCAGTATTTT. The encoded protein is CASSLQGRTDTQYF.

In this sample, this clonotype turned up a few times. CDR3 protein: CAWRGTGTGNTIYF. As DNA, the CDR3 is TGTGCCTGGAGGGGAACAGGGACTGGAAACACCATATATTTT. This chain connects TRBV30 to TRBJ1-3, with D possibly matching TRBD1 (6 bases). CDR3 length: 14 amino acids. CDR1 is GTSNPN and CDR2 is SVGIG in the germline V gene (reference sequence). Trimming stripped 3 bases from V and 2 bases from J, with 11 bases between. Together with reference TRBV30 and TRBJ1-3, the CDR3 gives the full variable domain: SQTIHQWPATLVQPVGSPLSLECTVEGTSNPNLYWYRQAAGRGLQLLFYSVGIGQISSEVPQNLSASRPQDRQFILSSKKLLLSDSGFYLCAWRGTGTGNTIYFGEGSWLTVV.

The chain employs TRBV24-1 and TRBJ2-5, with D possibly being TRBD2 (5 bases). Germline V gene data show CDR1 as KGHDR and CDR2 as SFDVKD. This CDR3 region has 14 residues. V shed 9 bases and J shed 1 base, with 14 bases lying between them. CDR3 DNA: TGTGCCACCGCTGGACCGGGAACCCAAGAGACCCAGTACTTC. Translated, it gives CATAGPGTQETQYF.